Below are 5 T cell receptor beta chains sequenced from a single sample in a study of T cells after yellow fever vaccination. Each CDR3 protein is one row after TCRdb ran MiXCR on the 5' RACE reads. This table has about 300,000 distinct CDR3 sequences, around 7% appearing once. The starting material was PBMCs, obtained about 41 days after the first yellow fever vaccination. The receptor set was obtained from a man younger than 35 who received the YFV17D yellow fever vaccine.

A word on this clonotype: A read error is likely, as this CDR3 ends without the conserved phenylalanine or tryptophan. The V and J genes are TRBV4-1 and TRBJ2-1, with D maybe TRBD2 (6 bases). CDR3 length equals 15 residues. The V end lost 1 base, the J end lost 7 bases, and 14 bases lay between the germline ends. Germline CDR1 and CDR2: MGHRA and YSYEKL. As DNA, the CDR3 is TGCGCCAGCAGCCAAGTTACGGGACTGAATAATGAGCAGTTCCTC. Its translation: CASSQVTGLNNEQFL.

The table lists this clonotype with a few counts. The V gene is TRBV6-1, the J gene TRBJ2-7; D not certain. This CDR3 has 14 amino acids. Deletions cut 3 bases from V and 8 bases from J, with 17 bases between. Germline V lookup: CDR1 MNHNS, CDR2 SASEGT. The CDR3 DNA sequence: TGTGCCAGCAGTGATCAGACTGAAAGAACCAAGCAGTACGTC. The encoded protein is CASSDQTERTKQYV.

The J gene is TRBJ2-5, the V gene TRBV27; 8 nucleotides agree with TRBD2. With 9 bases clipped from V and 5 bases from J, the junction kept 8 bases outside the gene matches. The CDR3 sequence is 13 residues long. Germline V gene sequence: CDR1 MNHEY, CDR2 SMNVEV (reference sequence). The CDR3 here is CASRGGTPETQYF. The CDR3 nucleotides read TGTGCCAGTCGGGGGGGGACCCCGGAGACCCAGTACTTC.

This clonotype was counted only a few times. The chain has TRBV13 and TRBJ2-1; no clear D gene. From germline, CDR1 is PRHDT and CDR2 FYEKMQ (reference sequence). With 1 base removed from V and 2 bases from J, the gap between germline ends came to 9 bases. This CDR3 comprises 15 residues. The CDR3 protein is CASSLDVDPYNEQFF. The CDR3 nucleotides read TGTGCCAGCAGCTTAGACGTCGACCCCTACAATGAGCAGTTCTTC. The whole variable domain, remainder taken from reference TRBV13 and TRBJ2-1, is AAGVIQSPRHLIKEKRETATLKCYPIPRHDTVYWYQQGPGQDPQFLISFYEKMQSDKGSIPDRFSAQQFSDYHSELNMSSLELGDSALYFCASSLDVDPYNEQFFGPGTRLTVL.

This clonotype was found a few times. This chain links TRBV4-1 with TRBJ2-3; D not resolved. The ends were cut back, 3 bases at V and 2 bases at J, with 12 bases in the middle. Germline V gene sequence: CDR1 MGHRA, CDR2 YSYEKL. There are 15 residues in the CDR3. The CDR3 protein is CASSHLTDHTDTQYF. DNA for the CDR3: TGCGCCAGCAGCCACCTAACGGACCACACAGATACGCAGTATTTT.